The text below deals with one T cell receptor beta chain. This receptor's antigen is unknown. The record has no base qualities; no much larger clone is one base away. V is pared back by 6 bases and J by 5 bases, with 13 bases lying between the germline termini. Reading from cysteine to phenylalanine, the CDR3 counts 13 amino acids. The read is trimmed to its CDR3 DNA, 39 bases read in frame from base 1. This specimen belongs to a study of blood T cell repertoires in COVID-19 (dated by TCRdb to between 2020 and 2021). Study-level background: The collaborator samples originated in the United States, Italy and Spain and spanned the acute and convalescent phases of COVID-19. The prospective study material was composed of cDNA or gDNA derived from T cells, B-cell-depleted T cells, or PBMCs. The dataset comprised deeply sampled blood TCRbeta repertoires from subjects exposed to, actively infected with, or recovered from COVID-19. A freely available public database, intended as a resource for researchers studying the immune response to SARS-CoV-2, is where the repertoires were released. The samples were drawn from the first 160 participants of the ongoing ImmuneRACE study and from some 1,300 subjects provided by 6 global collaborators. Nearly every sample came with metadata listing a de-identified subject ID, COVID-19 status, age in years and sex. HLA class I and class II types, where available, came from metadata supplied by the sample provider rather than from assay-based typing. Overall study outcomes, separate from this receptor: Clinical and demographic metadata were provided uncurated, with the amount varying by source and participant.

Collaborating institutions collected whole blood in K2EDTA tubes following their own protocols. For TCRbeta analysis, collaborators shipped samples as frozen whole blood, isolated PBMCs, or DNA extracted from either of those sample types. TCRbeta CDR3 regions were amplified from genomic DNA using the immunoSEQ Assay, a bias-controlled multiplex PCR. The authors processed their data as follows. The number of nucleated cells in each sample was estimated from the amplification of reference gene primers within the assay. To quantify the absolute abundance of each unique TCRbeta CDR3 rearrangement, sequence reads were collapsed and filtered. For each sample, productive Simpson clonality was calculated as the square root of Simpson's diversity index across productive rearrangements. TCRdb took this table from immuneACCESS and kept in-frame rearrangements with V and J called. Such tables lack part of the clones; where checked against another copy, unresolved V genes explain under half of the gap, and the rest is unexplained. From that table come the V and J calls and clone size; the DNA was used to work out D and trimming. Across this sample there are some 100,000 clones, with roughly nine tenths seen only once. About 2% of the sample rests with the top ten.

The source of this sequence is a human donor with active COVID-19. The donor label of this sample is uncertain. The sample taken for sequencing was peripheral blood. In this chain, TRBV12-3 or TRBV12-4 is recombined with TRBJ2-5, and possibly TRBD1, on 5 matching bases. The DNA sequence is TGTGCCAGCAGACAACAGGAGTTTGAGACCCAGTACTTC. Its amino acids are CASRQQEFETQYF.